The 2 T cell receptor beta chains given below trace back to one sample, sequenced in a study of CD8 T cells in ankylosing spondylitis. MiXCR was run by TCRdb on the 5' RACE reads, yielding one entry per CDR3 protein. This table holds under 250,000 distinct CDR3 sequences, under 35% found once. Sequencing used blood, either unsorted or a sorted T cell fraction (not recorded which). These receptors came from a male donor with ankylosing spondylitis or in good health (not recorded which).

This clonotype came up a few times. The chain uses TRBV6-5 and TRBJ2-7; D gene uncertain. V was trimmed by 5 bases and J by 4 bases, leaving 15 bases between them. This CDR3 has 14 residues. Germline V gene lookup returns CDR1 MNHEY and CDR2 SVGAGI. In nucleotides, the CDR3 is TGTGCCAGCAGTAGACTCGGACCGGAATACGAGCAGTACTTC. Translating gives CASSRLGPEYEQYF.

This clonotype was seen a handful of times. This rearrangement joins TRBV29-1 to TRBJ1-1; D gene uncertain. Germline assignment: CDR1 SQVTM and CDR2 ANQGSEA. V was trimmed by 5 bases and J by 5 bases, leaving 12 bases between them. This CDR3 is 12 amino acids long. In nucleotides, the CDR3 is TGCAGCGTTTCTACGGGAGGGACTGAAGCTTTCTTT. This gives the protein CSVSTGGTEAFF. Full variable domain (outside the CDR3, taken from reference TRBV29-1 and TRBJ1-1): SAVISQKPSRDICQRGTSLTIQCQVDSQVTMMFWYRQQPGQSLTLIATANQGSEATYESGFVIDKFPISRPNLTFSTLTVSNMSPEDSSIYLCSVSTGGTEAFFGQGTRLTVV.